The 14 T cell receptor beta chains presented below share a single source sample, sequenced in a study of T cell responses to AZD1222 COVID-19 vaccine. The repertoire was sequenced with immunoSEQ multiplex PCR; TCRdb's copy has only in-frame clones and lacks some. The sample consists of 100,000 to 120,000 clones, 86% of them appearing once. The sample in question was peripheral blood, obtained on day 0 of AZD1222 vaccination. The receptors originated from an adult in good health.

The chain joins TRBV7-3 to TRBJ2-3; possible D gene TRBD1, 6 bases. This CDR3 region has 16 residues. The V gene's germline CDR1 is SGHTA and CDR2 FQGTGA. V was cut by 2 bases and J by 2 bases, with 14 bases left in between. The CDR3 loop reads CASSLVAGGATDTQYF. In DNA, the CDR3 is TGTGCCAGCAGCTTAGTGGCTGGGGGCGCCACAGATACGCAGTATTTT.

The V and J genes are TRBV9 and TRBJ1-4; 7 bases fit TRBD1. J lost 7 bases, V lost 3 bases, and 9 bases had no gene match. The CDR3 totals 15 residues. Per the germline V gene, CDR1 is SGDLS and CDR2 is YYNGEE. The CDR3 loop is CASSGRQGGGEKLFF. The CDR3, as DNA: TGTGCCAGCAGCGGAAGACAGGGCGGGGGTGAAAAACTGTTTTTT.

Comments on this clone: Other DNA sequences in the sample encode the same CDR3. The CDR3 reads CASSSVLEWVAFF. As DNA, the CDR3 is TGTGCCAGCAGTTCCGTCCTCGAATGGGTCGCTTTCTTT. The V and J genes are TRBV27 and TRBJ1-1; D gene ambiguous. V dropped 4 bases and J dropped 11 bases, with 17 bases sitting between them. CDR1 is MNHEY, CDR2 SMNVEV, per germline (reference sequence). This CDR3 spans 13 amino acids.

The chain recombines TRBV7-8 with TRBJ2-7; D is possibly TRBD1 or TRBD2 (5 bases each). V was trimmed by 2 bases and J by 5 bases, leaving 10 bases between them. Germline V gene lookup returns CDR1 SGHVS and CDR2 FQNEAQ. The CDR3 has 13 residues. The CDR3 protein is CASSLPGTDEQYF. The CDR3 DNA reads TGTGCCAGCAGCTTACCGGGGACGGACGAGCAGTACTTC.

The DNA for the CDR3 is TGTGCCAGCAGTTACACTCCGGGACTGGTGTACAATGAGCAGTTCTTC. Protein product: CASSYTPGLVYNEQFF. The rearrangement uses TRBV6-2 or TRBV6-3 and TRBJ2-1; tentatively, D is TRBD2 (6 bases). This CDR3 is built from 16 residues. Per the germline V gene, CDR1 is MNHEY and CDR2 is SVGEGT. Trimming left V 2 bases short and J 4 bases short, with 15 bases between.

This clone was counted a few times. The rearrangement links TRBV20-1 to TRBJ1-6; D is unclear. This CDR3 contains 13 residues. Germline V gene lookup returns CDR1 DFQATT and CDR2 SNEGSKA (reference sequence). Trimming removed 8 bases at V and 10 bases at J, with 18 bases between. CDR3 region: CSPSEGPKSPLHF. For the CDR3, the DNA is TGCAGTCCAAGTGAAGGGCCAAAATCACCCCTCCACTTT.

This clone was seen only once. This chain links TRBV28 with TRBJ1-4; D ambiguous. The CDR3 runs 12 residues. CDR1 is MDHEN and CDR2 is SYDVKM in the germline V gene. The germline V and J ends were trimmed by 10 bases and 4 bases, with 10 bases remaining between them. CDR3 protein: CATNGDNEKLFF. CDR3 in DNA: TGTGCCACTAACGGAGATAATGAAAAACTGTTTTTT.

This chain joins TRBV5-6 and TRBJ2-7; 10 nucleotides agree with TRBD1. Germline CDR1 is SGHDT and CDR2 is YYEEEE. This CDR3 has 16 amino acids. V lost 0 bases to trimming and J lost 5 bases; unmatched junction nucleotides: 8. The CDR3 coding sequence is TGTGCCAGCAGCTTGGTTTTGACAGGGGGCATGAACGAGCAGTACTTC. This sequence encodes CASSLVLTGGMNEQYF. Complete variable domain (other parts from reference TRBV5-6 and TRBJ2-7): DAGVTQSPTHLIKTRGQQVTLRCSPKSGHDTVSWYQQALGQGPQFIFQYYEEEERQRGNFPDRFSGHQFPNYSSELNVNALLLGDSALYLCASSLVLTGGMNEQYFGPGTRLTVT.

V is TRBV10-3 and J is TRBJ2-3; 7 bases fit TRBD1. CDR1 and CDR2 (germline): ENHRY, SYGVKD. The V gene end was trimmed by 8 bases and the J gene end by 0 bases; junction bases not matched to a gene: 11. This CDR3 comprises 16 residues. CDR3 amino acids: CAISRTGTSSTDTQYF. CDR3 coding DNA: TGTGCCATCTCAAGGACAGGCACATCTAGCACAGATACGCAGTATTTT.

The chain recombines TRBV4-3 with TRBJ2-3; D tentatively fits TRBD1 or TRBD2 (5 bases each). The V end was cut by 0 bases, the J end by 5 bases, with 15 bases between. The CDR3 is 16 amino acids. CDR1 and CDR2 (germline): LGHNA, YSLEER. The CDR3 DNA reads TGCGCCAGCAGCCAAGAGAGGGACGCGGTGGGAGATACGCAGTATTTT. Encoded protein: CASSQERDAVGDTQYF.

The chain has TRBV5-6 and TRBJ1-4; D gene uncertain. The CDR3 contains 14 residues. Trimming cost V 0 bases and J 0 bases, with 3 bases left between them. Germline-derived CDR1 and CDR2 are SGHDT and YYEEEE. CDR3 bases: TGTGCCAGCAGCTTGGGCGCAACTAATGAAAAACTGTTTTTT. Translation gives CASSLGATNEKLFF. The complete variable domain, with remaining parts taken from reference TRBV5-6 and TRBJ1-4, reads DAGVTQSPTHLIKTRGQQVTLRCSPKSGHDTVSWYQQALGQGPQFIFQYYEEEERQRGNFPDRFSGHQFPNYSSELNVNALLLGDSALYLCASSLGATNEKLFFGSGTQLSVL.

The CDR3: CAWSRGDNQPQHF. CDR3 coding DNA: TGTGCCTGGAGTCGCGGGGACAATCAGCCCCAGCATTTT. The V gene is TRBV30, the J gene TRBJ1-5; D unclear. Germline CDR1 is GTSNPN and CDR2 is SVGIG (reference sequence). V was pared by 2 bases and J by 3 bases, with 8 bases between. This CDR3 region has 13 residues.

The gene calls are TRBV10-3 and TRBJ1-2; D is perhaps TRBD1 (5 bases). Trimming cost V 4 bases and J 4 bases, with 7 bases left between them. The CDR3 spans 12 residues. CDR1 is ENHRY, CDR2 SYGVKD, per germline. CDR3 coding DNA: TGTGCCATCAGTGCAGGGAGCTATGGCTACACCTTC. Its translation: CAISAGSYGYTF.

V and J are TRBV7-2 and TRBJ1-4; possible D gene TRBD1, 6 bases. The CDR3 is 16 amino acids. V lost 1 base and J 3 bases, leaving 12 bases between the germline ends. Germline values: CDR1 SGHTA, CDR2 FQGNSA. The CDR3 sequence: CASSLVAGQPNEKLFF. The CDR3 bases are TGTGCCAGCAGCTTAGTAGCAGGACAGCCTAATGAAAAACTGTTTTTT.